This entry is about one TCR beta chain. What it binds is unknown. V was clipped by 6 bases and J by 4 bases; unmatched bases: 10. Germline CDR1 LNHDA, CDR2 SQIVND (reference sequence). The CDR3 loop spans 16 amino acids. Those who donated were healthy bone marrow donors. PCR primers comprised 60 Vbeta and 13 Jbeta primers. The repertoire was sequenced with immunoSEQ multiplex PCR; TCRdb's copy has only in-frame clones and lacks some. The sample consists of fewer than 200,000 clones, under 90% of them appearing once. The data stem from a study of cytomegalovirus exposure and HLA in healthy donors. Findings and limits, study-wide: Several of the most significant clusters appeared, in a later analysis, to be linked to common viral pathogens.

The sample taken for sequencing was PBMCs. This chain joins TRBV19 and TRBJ2-3; 10 nucleotides match TRBD2. The TCR originated in a male donor in good health and CMV-seronegative. Here the CDR3 reads CASSKLAGWDPDTQYF. The DNA for the CDR3 is TGTGCCAGTAGCAAACTAGCGGGATGGGACCCAGATACGCAGTATTTT.